This T cell receptor (beta chain) stems from a study of radiation and T cells in renal cell carcinoma. Germline V gives CDR1 MGHRA, CDR2 YSYEKL. The CDR3 loop spans 14 amino acids. With 0 bases removed from V and 7 bases from J, the gap between germline ends came to 10 bases. Assay used: immunoSEQ multiplex PCR; TCRdb lists only in-frame clones, some missing. The sample shows 130,000 to 150,000 clones, around nine tenths of them seen only once. The sample's time point: blood 4 weeks post-SBRT, at nephrectomy. Treatment reported: 15 Gy SBRT to primary tumor, nephrectomy 4 weeks later. Nephrectomy followed 15 Gy stereotactic body radiation by 4 weeks.

Here the sequenced sample was blood, taken from a patient whose treatment included radiotherapy and nephrectomy. The source is a woman aged 45-59 years with renal cell carcinoma. The chain carries TRBV4-1 and TRBJ2-1; D is unresolved. The CDR3 here is CASSQELRRNEQFF. The CDR3 nucleotides are TGCGCCAGCAGCCAAGAGCTCAGACGGAATGAGCAGTTCTTC.